The 28 T cell receptor beta chains below all came from one sample that was sequenced in a study of blood T cell repertoires in COVID-19. Sequenced by immunoSEQ multiplex PCR; TCRdb stores in-frame clones only, minus some. This table holds about 91,000 clones, 88% found once. Sequencing was done on a sample of peripheral blood. These receptors came from an elderly woman with active COVID-19.

This rearrangement joins TRBV6-1 to TRBJ1-1; no firm D call. V was trimmed by 0 bases and J by 4 bases, leaving 9 bases between them. This CDR3 is built from 14 residues. Germline V gene sequence: CDR1 MNHNS, CDR2 SASEGT. The CDR3 nucleotides are TGTGCCAGCAGTGAAGCGGCACGGGTCACTGAAGCTTTCTTT. Residues: CASSEAARVTEAFF.

J is TRBJ2-6 and V is TRBV6-2 or TRBV6-3; no clear D gene. This CDR3 is built from 14 residues. Looked up from germline, CDR1 is MNHEY and CDR2 is SVGEGT. The V end lost 4 bases, the J end lost 0 bases, and 4 bases lay between the germline ends. The DNA of the CDR3 is TGTGCCAGCAGTTGGAGCTCTGGGGCCAACGTCCTGACTTTC. This encodes CASSWSSGANVLTF.

J is TRBJ1-2 and V is TRBV2; TRBD1 is a possible D gene (5 bases). CDR3 length equals 12 residues. With 5 bases removed from V and 8 bases from J, the gap between germline ends came to 12 bases. In germline, CDR1 is SNHLY, CDR2 FYNNEI. The CDR3 nucleotides are TGTGCCAGCAGTTTAGACAGCGACGGCTACACCTTC. Protein product: CASSLDSDGYTF.

The chain combines TRBV12-3 or TRBV12-4 with TRBJ2-1; D may be TRBD2 (6 bases). V lost 3 bases and J 9 bases, leaving 12 bases between the germline ends. This CDR3 contains 13 residues. The CDR3 is CASSFIRGGEQFF. CDR3 DNA: TGTGCCAGCAGTTTCATCCGGGGAGGTGAGCAGTTCTTC.

This chain uses TRBV14 with TRBJ1-2, with 8 positions matching TRBD1. The CDR3 loop spans 13 amino acids. J gave up 4 bases and V 3 bases, and 1 base lay outside the gene matches. Germline V gene data show CDR1 as SGHDN and CDR2 as FVKESK. CDR3 nucleotide sequence: TGTGCCAGCAGCCACGGACAGGGCTATGGCTACACCTTC. This codes for CASSHGQGYGYTF.

The V call is TRBV7-9, the J call TRBJ2-2, with a weak D call TRBD1 (6 bases). Trimming shortened V by 6 bases and J by 3 bases, and 14 bases separated the two germline ends. CDR1 SEHNR and CDR2 FQNEAQ come from the germline V gene (reference sequence). This CDR3 is built from 15 residues. For the CDR3, the DNA is TGTGCCAGCAGTCAAACGGCAGGGGACACCGGGGAGCTGTTTTTT. Translated: CASSQTAGDTGELFF.

This rearrangement joins TRBV4-3 to TRBJ1-4; 7 nucleotides agree with TRBD1. CDR1 and CDR2 (germline): LGHNA, YSLEER. Trimming at V came to 4 bases and at J to 8 bases, leaving 7 bases not matched to a gene. CDR3 length: 14 amino acids. Here the CDR3 reads CASSPETGWEKLFF. CDR3 in DNA: TGCGCCAGCAGCCCCGAGACAGGGTGGGAAAAACTGTTTTTT.

V usage is TRBV4-3 and J usage is TRBJ1-5, with D hard to call. The CDR3 sequence is 15 residues long. The germline V and J ends were trimmed by 4 bases and 2 bases, with 12 bases remaining between them. The germline V gene encodes CDR1 LGHNA and CDR2 YSLEER. The CDR3 nucleotides are TGCGCCAGCAGCCCCGGGCGGGCAGGCAATCAGCCCCAGCATTTT. Translation gives CASSPGRAGNQPQHF.

The table lists this clone with many counts. CDR3 DNA sequence: TGTGCCACCAGTGACCCCACCAGACAGAACTATGGCTACACCTTC. As protein: CATSDPTRQNYGYTF. V usage is TRBV24-1 and J usage is TRBJ1-2; TRBD1 is a possible D gene (5 bases). Trimming cost V 4 bases and J 2 bases, with 13 bases left between them. Germline lookup yields CDR1 KGHDR and CDR2 SFDVKD. The CDR3 extends over 15 amino acids.

The rearrangement uses TRBV14 and TRBJ2-7; D is possibly TRBD1 (5 bases). Trimming removed 4 bases from V and 5 bases from J, with 18 bases in between. The CDR3 runs 15 residues. Germline assignment: CDR1 SGHDN and CDR2 FVKESK. The CDR3 nucleotides read TGTGCCAGCAGCCGTTCGCGGCCAGGGTCCCACGAGCAGTACTTC. As protein: CASSRSRPGSHEQYF.

The genes are TRBV5-1 and TRBJ2-3, with 7 bases that match TRBD2. There are 14 residues in the CDR3. V dropped 3 bases and J dropped 6; count of bases not matched to a gene: 7. In germline, CDR1 is SGHRS, CDR2 YFSETQ. The CDR3 sequence is CASSSRDYTDTQYF. The CDR3 DNA is TGCGCCAGCAGCTCCCGGGACTATACCGATACGCAGTATTTT.

J is TRBJ2-3 and V is TRBV7-9; D is possibly TRBD1 (6 bases). The ends were cut back, 5 bases at V and 10 bases at J, with 13 bases in the middle. Per germline, CDR1 SEHNR and CDR2 FQNEAQ (reference sequence). CDR3 size: 12 residues. The CDR3 loop is CASSMDSPAQYF. Written as DNA, the CDR3 is TGTGCCAGCAGCATGGACAGCCCAGCGCAGTATTTT.

This clone has a single count. The chain recombines TRBV28 with TRBJ1-3; 7 positions agree with TRBD1. Germline V gene data show CDR1 as MDHEN and CDR2 as SYDVKM. The CDR3 consists of 17 residues. J lost 1 base, V lost 9 bases, and 15 bases had no gene match. CDR3 sequence (DNA): TGTGCCAGTCGAAAAGGGGGGACAGTGGTTTCTGGAAACACCATATATTTT. Its protein is CASRKGGTVVSGNTIYF.

This sequence joins TRBV28 and TRBJ2-7; 11 nucleotides line up with TRBD1. CDR3 length: 13 residues. The ends lost 2 bases at V and 12 bases at J; junction bases unmatched: 6. CDR1 and CDR2 (germline): MDHEN, SYDVKM. The CDR3 bases are TGTGCCAGCAGTTTAGCAAGGGACAGGGGGTTGTACTTC. Its protein product is CASSLARDRGLYF.

The CDR3 here is CASSQDWGQTGEQFF. As DNA, the CDR3 is TGCGCCAGCAGCCAAGATTGGGGACAGACAGGTGAGCAGTTCTTC. The gene calls are TRBV4-1 and TRBJ2-1; 7 bases align to TRBD1. This CDR3 contains 15 residues. Losses at the gene ends were 0 bases for V and 9 bases for J; bases not matched to a gene: 8. Germline V gene data show CDR1 as MGHRA and CDR2 as YSYEKL.

CDR3: CASSLQMNTEAFF. The CDR3 DNA is TGTGCCAGCAGCTTACAGATGAACACTGAAGCTTTCTTT. This chain connects TRBV7-6 to TRBJ1-1; D remains unclear. The CDR3 has 13 residues. Trimming took off 2 bases at V and 0 bases at J, with 4 bases between the two ends. Germline V lookup: CDR1 SGHVS, CDR2 FNYEAQ.

The V gene is TRBV7-2, the J gene TRBJ2-5, with 11 nucleotides matching TRBD2. Germline assignment: CDR1 SGHTA and CDR2 FQGNSA. V lost 6 bases to trimming and J lost 9 bases; unmatched junction nucleotides: 9. This CDR3 has 14 amino acids. DNA of the CDR3: TGTGCCAGCAGTACGGGACTAGCGGACGAGGCCCAGTACTTC. It codes for CASSTGLADEAQYF.

This chain joins TRBV19 and TRBJ1-4, with a weak D call TRBD1 (5 bases). The germline V and J ends were trimmed by 4 bases and 0 bases, with 6 bases remaining between them. Germline V CDR1 and CDR2: LNHDA, SQIVND (reference sequence). The CDR3 has 14 amino acids. CDR3 protein: CASSKGTTNEKLFF. DNA for the CDR3: TGTGCCAGTAGTAAGGGGACAACTAATGAAAAACTGTTTTTT. Full variable domain (remainder filled in from reference TRBV19 and TRBJ1-4): DGGITQSPKYLFRKEGQNVTLSCEQNLNHDAMYWYRQDPGQGLRLIYYSQIVNDFQKGDIAEGYSVSREKKESFPLTVTSAQKNPTAFYLCASSKGTTNEKLFFGSGTQLSVL.

The chain links TRBV19 to TRBJ2-5; 8 nucleotides agree with TRBD1. This CDR3 is built from 16 residues. V lost 6 bases to trimming and J lost 0 bases; unmatched junction nucleotides: 9. Germline loops: CDR1 LNHDA, CDR2 SQIVND (reference sequence). The CDR3 here is CASSRGQGSYQETQYF. DNA for the CDR3: TGTGCCAGTAGCAGGGGGCAGGGGTCGTACCAAGAGACCCAGTACTTC.

The gene calls are TRBV4-3 and TRBJ1-5; D gene ambiguous. The germline gives CDR1 LGHNA, CDR2 YSLEER. The V end was cut by 0 bases, the J end by 6 bases, with 6 bases between. The CDR3 has 13 residues. CDR3 nucleotide sequence: TGCGCCAGCAGCCAAGATGGGAGTCAGCCCCAGCATTTT. Translated: CASSQDGSQPQHF.

V usage is TRBV21-1 and J usage is TRBJ2-3; the listed D gene, TRBD2, was not tested against the DNA. TRBV21-1 is recorded as a pseudogene. This CDR3 is 16 amino acids long. The CDR3, as DNA: TGTGCCAGCAGCACCACTTCTCTTCCTAGCACAGATACGCAGTATTTT. Translated: CASSTTSLPSTDTQYF.

This clone was observed a single time. The J gene is TRBJ2-5, the V gene TRBV7-8, with D possibly matching TRBD1 (6 bases). This CDR3 contains 16 residues. V lost 5 bases to trimming and J lost 5 bases, with 21 bases between them. The germline V gene encodes CDR1 SGHVS and CDR2 FQNEAQ. CDR3 in amino acids: CASSEGHSGRGETQYF. CDR3 nucleotides: TGTGCCAGCAGCGAAGGACATTCCGGAAGGGGGGAGACCCAGTACTTC.

The V and J genes are TRBV10-3 and TRBJ2-5; D remains ambiguous. Germline V gives CDR1 ENHRY, CDR2 SYGVKD. The CDR3 is 13 amino acids. The ends were cut back, 3 bases at V and 2 bases at J, with 7 bases in the middle. The CDR3 DNA follows: TGTGCCATCAGTGACTACGAGCAAGAGACCCAGTACTTC. Its translation: CAISDYEQETQYF.

The chain joins TRBV7-3 to TRBJ1-1; the D is unclear. The CDR3 runs 14 residues. The V end lost 5 bases, the J end lost 6 bases, and 16 bases lay between the germline ends. CDR1 and CDR2 (germline): SGHTA, FQGTGA. The DNA of the CDR3 is TGTGCCAGCAGCCCTCTGGGAAACGGGGCTGAAGCTTTCTTT. It specifies CASSPLGNGAEAFF. Together with reference TRBV7-3 and TRBJ1-1, the CDR3 gives the full variable domain: GAGVSQTPSNKVTEKGKYVELRCDPISGHTALYWYRQSLGQGPEFLIYFQGTGAADDSGLPNDRFFAVRPEGSVSTLKIQRTERGDSAVYLCASSPLGNGAEAFFGQGTRLTVV.

This chain joins TRBV23-1 and TRBJ2-1; the D is unclear. TRBV23-1 counts as an open reading frame of uncertain function. V lost 0 bases and J lost 4, with 7 bases in between. The CDR3 spans 14 residues. The CDR3 coding sequence is TGCGCCAGCAGTCAATCGGCGACATACAATGAGCAGTTCTTC. Protein sequence: CASSQSATYNEQFF.

This clone was recorded a few times. The rearrangement uses TRBV21-1 and TRBJ2-3; the listed D gene, TRBD1, was not tested against the DNA. TRBV21-1 is listed as a pseudogene. The CDR3 contains 14 residues. As DNA, the CDR3 is TGTGCCAGCAGCAAAGAGAAGGGGGAAGATACGCAGTATTTT. It is translated as CASSKEKGEDTQYF.

J is TRBJ2-5 and V is TRBV18; D perhaps matches TRBD2 (6 bases). The germline V and J ends were trimmed by 3 bases and 1 base, with 12 bases remaining between them. The CDR3 runs to 15 residues. Germline V gene sequence: CDR1 KGHSH, CDR2 LQKENI. CDR3 amino acids: CASSPRGTSQETQYF. The DNA for the CDR3 is TGTGCCAGCTCACCTCGGGGGACCTCCCAAGAGACCCAGTACTTC.

The chain combines TRBV28 with TRBJ2-2, with 7 bases matching TRBD2. The CDR3 spans 12 residues. Trimming removed 8 bases from V and 5 bases from J; junction bases left unmatched: 2. Germline V CDR1 and CDR2: MDHEN, SYDVKM. CDR3 bases: TGTGCCAGCCAGGGACTAACCGGGGAGCTGTTTTTT. Protein sequence: CASQGLTGELFF. Full variable domain (missing parts from reference TRBV28 and TRBJ2-2): DVKVTQSSRYLVKRTGEKVFLECVQDMDHENMFWYRQDPGLGLRLIYFSYDVKMKEKGDIPEGYSVSREKKERFSLILESASTNQTSMYLCASQGLTGELFFGEGSRLTVL.